Listed below are T cell receptor beta chains from one sample, sequenced in a study of blood T cell repertoires in COVID-19. The data were produced by immunoSEQ multiplex PCR, yet TCRdb's version contains in-frame clones alone and is incomplete. In the table there are more than 95,000 clones, roughly 90% of which are singletons. The specimen was peripheral blood. The source of these receptors is a human donor in a cohort sampled during active COVID-19. Each CDR3 is given with its conserved first and last residue. The D gene is left open where the match is weak. The size field is filled for only some rows; it gives once, few, many or a size class.

CDR3 DNA: TGTGCCACATCCTCCCTAGCGGAGATGCACCAAGAGACCCAGTACTTC
CDR3 protein: CATSSLAEMHQETQYF
D gene: TRBD2
V gene: TRBV19
J gene: TRBJ2-5
clone size: NA

CDR3 DNA: TGTGCCAGCAGCTCCTCGGTGTACGAGCAGTACTTC
CDR3 protein: CASSSSVYEQYF
D gene: NA
V gene: TRBV5-4
J gene: TRBJ2-7
clone size: NA

CDR3 DNA: TGTGCCTGGAGGTTCGACAGCCTCTATGGCTACACCTTC
CDR3 protein: CAWRFDSLYGYTF
D gene: NA
V gene: TRBV30
J gene: TRBJ1-2
clone size: NA

CDR3 DNA: TGTGCCAGCGGGCTTCAGGGAGGGAGCCTGCCCCAGCATTTT
CDR3 protein: CASGLQGGSLPQHF
D gene: NA
V gene: TRBV28
J gene: TRBJ1-5
clone size: NA

CDR3 DNA: TGTGCCAGCAGTTTTGCGGGGGGTGAGAACACTGAAGCTTTCTTT
CDR3 protein: CASSFAGGENTEAFF
D gene: NA
V gene: TRBV2
J gene: TRBJ1-1
clone size: NA

CDR3 DNA: TGTGCCACCAGTGACCGTCGACTAGCGGGGGCTCAAGAGACCCAGTACTTC
CDR3 protein: CATSDRRLAGAQETQYF
D gene: TRBD2
V gene: TRBV24-1
J gene: TRBJ2-5
clone size: NA

CDR3 DNA: TGTGCCAGCAGCTCCCGGGACAGGGACACAGATACGCAGTATTTT
CDR3 protein: CASSSRDRDTDTQYF
D gene: TRBD1
V gene: TRBV5-6
J gene: TRBJ2-3
clone size: NA

CDR3 DNA: TGCGCCAGCAGCTTGGGGGCAGGGGGTTATAAGGACACTGAAGCTTTCTTT
CDR3 protein: CASSLGAGGYKDTEAFF
D gene: TRBD1
V gene: TRBV5-1
J gene: TRBJ1-1
clone size: NA

CDR3 DNA: TGCGCCAGCAGTGAGTCTCTCACGCGAGAGAATGAGCAGTTCTTC
CDR3 protein: CASSESLTRENEQFF
D gene: NA
V gene: TRBV10-1
J gene: TRBJ2-1
clone size: NA

CDR3 DNA: TGCGCCAGCAGTTTGATCACAGGGGGGGAGACTGAAGCTTTCTTT
CDR3 protein: CASSLITGGETEAFF
D gene: TRBD1
V gene: TRBV5-1
J gene: TRBJ1-1
clone size: NA

CDR3 DNA: TGTGCCAGTAGTACCCGGGACAGGGACTACGAGCAGTACTTC
CDR3 protein: CASSTRDRDYEQYF
D gene: TRBD1
V gene: TRBV19
J gene: TRBJ2-7
clone size: NA

CDR3 DNA: TGTGCCATCAGTGAGTCGGCGACAGCCTCCTACGAGCAGTACTTC
CDR3 protein: CAISESATASYEQYF
D gene: NA
V gene: TRBV10-3
J gene: TRBJ2-7
clone size: NA

CDR3 DNA: TGCGCCAGCAGTCAGGGGGCTTACACAGATACGCAGTATTTT
CDR3 protein: CASSQGAYTDTQYF
D gene: TRBD1
V gene: TRBV5-1
J gene: TRBJ2-3
clone size: NA

CDR3 DNA: TGTGCCAGCAGCTTTACTAGCGGCCCCAATGAGCAGTTCTTC
CDR3 protein: CASSFTSGPNEQFF
D gene: TRBD2
V gene: TRBV7-2
J gene: TRBJ2-1
clone size: few

CDR3 DNA: TGTGCCAGCAGTGAAGCGCGTACGGGGGGGCAGAGAGATACGCAGTATTTT
CDR3 protein: CASSEARTGGQRDTQYF
D gene: TRBD2
V gene: TRBV2
J gene: TRBJ2-3
clone size: NA

CDR3 DNA: TGCGCCAGCAGCCAAGTAGCTAGCACAGATACGCAGTATTTT
CDR3 protein: CASSQVASTDTQYF
D gene: NA
V gene: TRBV4-1
J gene: TRBJ2-3
clone size: NA

CDR3 DNA: TGTGCCAGCAGTTCTCTCGGACAGGGGGTGGATCAGCCCCAGCATTTT
CDR3 protein: CASSSLGQGVDQPQHF
D gene: TRBD1
V gene: TRBV27
J gene: TRBJ1-5
clone size: NA

CDR3 DNA: TGTGCCAGCAGCTTCCCCGGACAGTTTAATGGCTACACCTTC
CDR3 protein: CASSFPGQFNGYTF
D gene: NA
V gene: TRBV7-9
J gene: TRBJ1-2
clone size: NA

CDR3 DNA: TGTGCCAGCAGCTTGGGCGGAACTACCCACCAAGAGACCCAGTACTTC
CDR3 protein: CASSLGGTTHQETQYF
D gene: NA
V gene: TRBV5-4
J gene: TRBJ2-5
clone size: NA

CDR3 DNA: TGTGCCATCAGCAGTATGGTGGGCCCCGGGACTTCCCTGGATGAGCAGTTCTTC
CDR3 protein: CAISSMVGPGTSLDEQFF
D gene: NA
V gene: TRBV10-3
J gene: TRBJ2-1
clone size: NA

CDR3 DNA: TGCGCCAGCAGCTTGGGTACCGGGATCTCCTACGAGCAGTACTTC
CDR3 protein: CASSLGTGISYEQYF
D gene: NA
V gene: TRBV5-1
J gene: TRBJ2-7
clone size: NA

CDR3 DNA: TGCGCCAGCAGCCAAGTTGGTGCCCAGCGCCGGGGCACAGATACGCAGTATTTT
CDR3 protein: CASSQVGAQRRGTDTQYF
D gene: NA
V gene: TRBV4-1
J gene: TRBJ2-3
clone size: NA

CDR3 DNA: TGTGCCAGCAGCCTGCCAGCGGGGGGACGAGAGACCCAGTACTTC
CDR3 protein: CASSLPAGGRETQYF
D gene: TRBD2
V gene: TRBV5-4
J gene: TRBJ2-5
clone size: once

CDR3 DNA: TGTGCCAGCAGCGCCCGGACTAGCGGGAAGGAGCAGTACTTC
CDR3 protein: CASSARTSGKEQYF
D gene: TRBD2
V gene: TRBV9
J gene: TRBJ2-7
clone size: NA

CDR3 DNA: TGTGCCAGCAGTTTTAGTGAGCTCACAGATACGCAGTATTTT
CDR3 protein: CASSFSELTDTQYF
D gene: NA
V gene: TRBV27
J gene: TRBJ2-3
clone size: NA

CDR3 DNA: TGTGCCAGCAGTGAAGCGCTGTACGGGGATCAGCCCCAGCATTTT
CDR3 protein: CASSEALYGDQPQHF
D gene: NA
V gene: TRBV6-1
J gene: TRBJ1-5
clone size: few

CDR3 DNA: TGTGCCAGCAGCCTCCGACTGGGTAGTCAGTACTTC
CDR3 protein: CASSLRLGSQYF
D gene: NA
V gene: TRBV7-8
J gene: TRBJ2-4
clone size: NA

CDR3 DNA: TGCAGTGCTAGTAGCGGAGATACGCAGTATTTT
CDR3 protein: CSASSGDTQYF
D gene: NA
V gene: TRBV20-1
J gene: TRBJ2-3
clone size: once

CDR3 DNA: TGTGCCAGCGGGGGACTTCAAGGGTCCACTGAAGCTTTCTTT
CDR3 protein: CASGGLQGSTEAFF
D gene: NA
V gene: TRBV3-1/TRBV3-2
J gene: TRBJ1-1
clone size: NA

CDR3 DNA: TGTGCCAGCTTGAAAATAGGAGGGACAGTCAATCAGCCCCAGCATTTT
CDR3 protein: CASLKIGGTVNQPQHF
D gene: TRBD1
V gene: TRBV28
J gene: TRBJ1-5
clone size: NA

CDR3 DNA: TGTGCCAGCAGCACAACGACAGGGGATGGGGAGACCCAGTACTTC
CDR3 protein: CASSTTTGDGETQYF
D gene: TRBD1
V gene: TRBV7-8
J gene: TRBJ2-5
clone size: NA

CDR3 DNA: TGTGCCAGCAGCCCCTTGGCAGGCTCGAACACCGGGGAGCTGTTTTTT
CDR3 protein: CASSPLAGSNTGELFF
D gene: NA
V gene: TRBV5-4
J gene: TRBJ2-2
clone size: NA

CDR3 DNA: TGTGCCAGCAGCTATTCTAGCGGGGGCTCCTACGAGCAGTACTTC
CDR3 protein: CASSYSSGGSYEQYF
D gene: TRBD2
V gene: TRBV6-4
J gene: TRBJ2-7
clone size: NA

CDR3 DNA: TGTGCCAGCTCACCAGCTGGGGGGGGGCAGTACTTC
CDR3 protein: CASSPAGGGQYF
D gene: TRBD2
V gene: TRBV18
J gene: TRBJ2-4
clone size: NA

CDR3 DNA: TGTGCCAGCAGCTTCGAAACAGGGACCAACTATGGCTACACCTTC
CDR3 protein: CASSFETGTNYGYTF
D gene: NA
V gene: TRBV7-9
J gene: TRBJ1-2
clone size: NA

CDR3 DNA: TGTGCCAGCAGCTTAGAGAGCGGGCGTAGGGCTGAAGCTTTCTTT
CDR3 protein: CASSLESGRRAEAFF
D gene: NA
V gene: TRBV11-3
J gene: TRBJ1-1
clone size: NA

CDR3 DNA: TGTGCCAGCAGTGTGGGACAGTTCTATGGCTACACCTTC
CDR3 protein: CASSVGQFYGYTF
D gene: TRBD1
V gene: TRBV25-1
J gene: TRBJ1-2
clone size: NA

CDR3 DNA: TGTGCCAGCAGCCCGTCCCAGGGGGCGCGGGAAAAACTGTTTTTT
CDR3 protein: CASSPSQGAREKLFF
D gene: TRBD1
V gene: TRBV28
J gene: TRBJ1-4
clone size: NA

CDR3 DNA: TGTGCCAGCTCACGCGGACAGGAAGAGGAGACCCAGTACTTC
CDR3 protein: CASSRGQEEETQYF
D gene: TRBD1
V gene: TRBV18
J gene: TRBJ2-5
clone size: once

CDR3 DNA: TGTGCCAGCAGTGTTGGCAATTACAATGAGCAGTTCTTC
CDR3 protein: CASSVGNYNEQFF
D gene: NA
V gene: TRBV2
J gene: TRBJ2-1
clone size: NA

CDR3 DNA: TGTGCCACCAGCAGAGAGTGGGACAGTAGCAATCAGCCCCAGCATTTT
CDR3 protein: CATSREWDSSNQPQHF
D gene: TRBD1
V gene: TRBV15
J gene: TRBJ1-5
clone size: NA

CDR3 DNA: TGTGCCAGCAGCTTAGCATGGGGGGGCTATGGCTACACCTTC
CDR3 protein: CASSLAWGGYGYTF
D gene: NA
V gene: TRBV7-2
J gene: TRBJ1-2
clone size: once

CDR3 DNA: TGTGCCAGCAGCCTAACTCGGGCAGATACGCAGTATTTT
CDR3 protein: CASSLTRADTQYF
D gene: NA
V gene: TRBV14
J gene: TRBJ2-3
clone size: NA

CDR3 DNA: TGTGCCAGCAGTTCAGGGGTGGCGGGTGGCTACACCTTC
CDR3 protein: CASSSGVAGGYTF
D gene: NA
V gene: TRBV28
J gene: TRBJ1-2
clone size: NA

CDR3 DNA: TGTGCCAGCAGCTTCCAGGGTTCCTCTGGAAACACCATATATTTT
CDR3 protein: CASSFQGSSGNTIYF
D gene: NA
V gene: TRBV5-6
J gene: TRBJ1-3
clone size: once

CDR3 DNA: TGTGCCAGCCGCCCAGCGGGAGTGACAGATACGCAGTATTTT
CDR3 protein: CASRPAGVTDTQYF
D gene: TRBD2
V gene: TRBV11-2
J gene: TRBJ2-3
clone size: NA

CDR3 DNA: TGTGCCAGCATCAACAGGGTGGTGAACACTGAAGCTTTCTTT
CDR3 protein: CASINRVVNTEAFF
D gene: NA
V gene: TRBV6-4
J gene: TRBJ1-1
clone size: NA

CDR3 DNA: TGTGCCAGCAGCCAACGTCCTAGCGGGAGTGGATCCCTAGCCAAAAACATTCAGTACTTC
CDR3 protein: CASSQRPSGSGSLAKNIQYF
D gene: TRBD2
V gene: TRBV14
J gene: TRBJ2-4
clone size: NA

CDR3 DNA: TGTGCCTGGAGTGTGGCTGGGCCCACCTACGAGCAGTACTTC
CDR3 protein: CAWSVAGPTYEQYF
D gene: NA
V gene: TRBV30
J gene: TRBJ2-7
clone size: NA

CDR3 DNA: TGCGCCAGCAGTGATAGGACAGGGACAAACTATGGCTACACCTTC
CDR3 protein: CASSDRTGTNYGYTF
D gene: TRBD1
V gene: TRBV10-2
J gene: TRBJ1-2
clone size: NA

CDR3 DNA: TGCGCCAGCAGCTTGGTCCAGGGTCGGGCCGGGGAGCTGTTTTTT
CDR3 protein: CASSLVQGRAGELFF
D gene: NA
V gene: TRBV5-1
J gene: TRBJ2-2
clone size: NA

CDR3 DNA: TGTGCCAGCAGCCAAGCCACGCTAGCGGGAGTTACCGGGGAGCTGTTTTTT
CDR3 protein: CASSQATLAGVTGELFF
D gene: TRBD2
V gene: TRBV3-1/TRBV3-2
J gene: TRBJ2-2
clone size: NA

CDR3 DNA: TGTGCCAGCAGCTTGGGTTTTCCGGAGCAGTACTTC
CDR3 protein: CASSLGFPEQYF
D gene: NA
V gene: TRBV5-8
J gene: TRBJ2-7
clone size: once

CDR3 DNA: TGCGCCAGCAGCCACCTTGACAGGGGAGGCGAGCAGTACTTC
CDR3 protein: CASSHLDRGGEQYF
D gene: TRBD1
V gene: TRBV4-1
J gene: TRBJ2-7
clone size: NA

CDR3 DNA: TGTGCCAGCAGCTTAGTCCGGGGGGAGCAGTACTTC
CDR3 protein: CASSLVRGEQYF
D gene: NA
V gene: TRBV7-9
J gene: TRBJ2-7
clone size: NA

CDR3 DNA: TGTGCCAGCAGCCCTCAGACAGGGCCAGGAGAGACCCAGTACTTC
CDR3 protein: CASSPQTGPGETQYF
D gene: TRBD1
V gene: TRBV4-2
J gene: TRBJ2-5
clone size: once

CDR3 DNA: TGTGCCAGCAGCCCAGCGGGGGGGACCCGCTATGGCTACACCTTC
CDR3 protein: CASSPAGGTRYGYTF
D gene: NA
V gene: TRBV14
J gene: TRBJ1-2
clone size: NA

CDR3 DNA: TGTGCCTGGAGTGTTGGCTGGAACACCGGGGAGCTGTTTTTT
CDR3 protein: CAWSVGWNTGELFF
D gene: NA
V gene: TRBV30
J gene: TRBJ2-2
clone size: NA